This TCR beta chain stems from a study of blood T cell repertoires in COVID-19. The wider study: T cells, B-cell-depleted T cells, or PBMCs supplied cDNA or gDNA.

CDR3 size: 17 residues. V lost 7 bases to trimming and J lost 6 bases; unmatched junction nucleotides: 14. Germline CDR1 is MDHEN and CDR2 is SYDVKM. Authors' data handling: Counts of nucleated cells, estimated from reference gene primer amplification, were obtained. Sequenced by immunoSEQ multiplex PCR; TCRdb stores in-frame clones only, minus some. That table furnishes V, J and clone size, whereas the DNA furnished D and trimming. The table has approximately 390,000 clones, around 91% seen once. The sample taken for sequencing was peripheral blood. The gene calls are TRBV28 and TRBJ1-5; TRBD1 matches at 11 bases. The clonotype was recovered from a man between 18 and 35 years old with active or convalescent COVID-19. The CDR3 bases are TGTGCCAGCATCAACTACCTCGGACAGGGGGCAAGTCAGCCCCAGCATTTT. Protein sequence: CASINYLGQGASQPQHF.